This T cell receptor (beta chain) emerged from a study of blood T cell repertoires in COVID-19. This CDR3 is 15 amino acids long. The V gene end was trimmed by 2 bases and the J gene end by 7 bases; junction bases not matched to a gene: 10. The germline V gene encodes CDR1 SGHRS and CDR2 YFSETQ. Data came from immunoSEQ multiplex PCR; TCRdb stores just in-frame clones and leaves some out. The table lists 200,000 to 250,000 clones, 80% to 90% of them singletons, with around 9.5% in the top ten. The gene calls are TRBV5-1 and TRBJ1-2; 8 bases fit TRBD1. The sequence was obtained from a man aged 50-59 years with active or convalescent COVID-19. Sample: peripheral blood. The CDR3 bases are TGCGCCAGCAGCTTAGCCGAGACAGGGGTTTCTGGCTACACCTTC. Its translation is CASSLAETGVSGYTF.